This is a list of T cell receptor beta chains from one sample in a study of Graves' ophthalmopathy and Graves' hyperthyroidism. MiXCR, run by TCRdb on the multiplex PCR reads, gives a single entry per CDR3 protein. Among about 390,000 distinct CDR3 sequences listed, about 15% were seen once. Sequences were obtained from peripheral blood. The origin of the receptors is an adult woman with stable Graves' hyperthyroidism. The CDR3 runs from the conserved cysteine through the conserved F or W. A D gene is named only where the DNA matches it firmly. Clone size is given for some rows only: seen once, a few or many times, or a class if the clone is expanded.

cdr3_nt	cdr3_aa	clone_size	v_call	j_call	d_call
TGTGCCAGCAGTGAAGGCTTGACGGGGGAGGGAGAGACCCAGTACTTC	CASSEGLTGEGETQYF	-	TRBV2	TRBJ2-5	TRBD2
TGTGCCTGGAGTGTACGACGAACAGGGCAATCAAACTATGGCTACACCTTC	CAWSVRRTGQSNYGYTF	many	TRBV30	TRBJ1-2	-
TGTGCCAACAGTGGAGGACAGGGCAGCGAGCAGTACTTC	CANSGGQGSEQYF	once	TRBV27	TRBJ2-7	TRBD1
TGTGCCAACAGTTCAGGTCGGGAGTACCAAGAGACCCAGTACTTC	CANSSGREYQETQYF	many	TRBV28	TRBJ2-5	-
TGCGCCAGCAGCCTCGGGACTACCACTTATCCCGGGGAGCTGTTTTTT	CASSLGTTTYPGELFF	-	TRBV5-1	TRBJ2-2	TRBD2
TGTGCCAGCAGCGTGCCAGGGGAAGTCTACGAGCAGTACTTC	CASSVPGEVYEQYF	many	TRBV28	TRBJ2-7	-
TGTGCTAGTGGTTCCCATGGGGCGCCGAGGCAGTACTTC	CASGSHGAPRQYF	many	TRBV12-5	TRBJ2-7	-
TGTGCCAGCTCACCCCCGGGACAGGATTATGGCTACACCTTC	CASSPPGQDYGYTF	few	TRBV18	TRBJ1-2	TRBD1
TGTGCCACCAGCAGAGATCTAGGGCAACCGGGCGGCTACACCTTC	CATSRDLGQPGGYTF	many	TRBV15	TRBJ1-2	-
TGTGCCAGCAGCTTAGAACTAGCGGGGGACTACGAGCAGTACTTC	CASSLELAGDYEQYF	-	TRBV7-3	TRBJ2-7	TRBD2
TGTGCCAGCTCAGGCCTTAGCGGGGGACAAGAGACCCAGTACTTC	CASSGLSGGQETQYF	-	TRBV28	TRBJ2-5	TRBD2